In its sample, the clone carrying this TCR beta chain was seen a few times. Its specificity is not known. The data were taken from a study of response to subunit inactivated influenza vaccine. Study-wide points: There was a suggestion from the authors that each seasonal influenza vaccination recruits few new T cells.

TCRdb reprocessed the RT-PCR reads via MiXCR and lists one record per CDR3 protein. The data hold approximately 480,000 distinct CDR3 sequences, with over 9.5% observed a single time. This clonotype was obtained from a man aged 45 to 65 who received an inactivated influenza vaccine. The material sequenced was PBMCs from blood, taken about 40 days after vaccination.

The CDR3 spells CASSLLGRANSPLHF. The CDR3 DNA reads TGTGCCAGCAGCTTACTAGGCAGGGCAAATTCACCCCTCCACTTT. The chain recombines TRBV7-8 with TRBJ1-6; the D gene is possibly TRBD1 (5 bases). The ends were cut back, 2 bases at V and 7 bases at J, with 12 bases in the middle. Germline CDR1 is SGHVS and CDR2 is FQNEAQ. This CDR3 spans 15 amino acids.